This record concerns one T cell receptor beta chain sequence. This sample was included in a study of CD8 T cells in Susac syndrome. Study overall: Clinically active disease was present in over 5 of the sequenced Susac syndrome patients. Eight of these patients were in remission.

Reverse transcription used about 0.5 to 1 ug RNA and random hexamers. TCRdb fed the immunoSEQ multiplex PCR reads into MiXCR, producing one record per CDR3 protein. The sample gives more than 200,000 distinct CDR3 sequences, 94% of which show up once; about 0.14% is in the top ten. V lost 4 bases and J lost 8, with 14 bases in between. CDR1 SGHDN and CDR2 FVKESK come from the germline V gene. The CDR3 sequence is 13 residues long. From blood CD8+ and CD4+ T cells, the TCR beta chain was sequenced. Patients having Susac syndrome satisfied recently defined diagnostic criteria for definite or probable disease. Negative isolation was used for CD8+ and CD4+ T cells and FACS enrichment for TEMRA cells.

V usage is TRBV14 and J usage is TRBJ1-2; TRBD1 might be the D (5 bases). Material: CD4+ T cells from PBMCs. The receptor was isolated from a human donor with Susac syndrome. CDR3 nucleotides: TGTGCCAGCAGCCGGGACCCATCGGACGGCTACACCTTC. Protein sequence: CASSRDPSDGYTF.